The clone carrying this TCR beta chain was seen repeatedly, ten times or more. Its target is unknown. Amplification targeted TCR beta CDR3 regions from RNA transcripts. Carried out on the TCR CDR3, a first-round RT-PCR used the HTBI primer set. TCRdb itself ran the multiplex PCR reads through MiXCR, one entry per CDR3 protein. Of roughly 380,000 distinct CDR3 sequences detected, approximately 19% appear once; the ten largest clones hold 3.7%. The data belong to a study of T cells in Graves' hyperthyroidism and ophthalmopathy. Study conclusions and caveats: Most thyroid-expanded clonotypes above 0.001 were also found in blood. Ophthalmopathy was separated from stable hyperthyroidism by a 13 V-J model.

The J segment lost 5 bases and the V segment lost 5 bases, leaving 9 bases of the junction unmatched. The germline V gene has CDR1 MDHEN and CDR2 SYDVKM. This CDR3 has 15 amino acids. The sequence derives from a woman aged 18-29 years with Graves' hyperthyroidism. The sequencing sample was made of blood. The chain links TRBV28 to TRBJ2-5; 9 bases agree with TRBD1. DNA for the CDR3: TGTGCCAGCAGTACAAACAGGGGGCTTAGGGAGACCCAGTACTTC. As protein: CASSTNRGLRETQYF.